This T cell receptor beta chain originates from a study of CD8+ T cells in alopecia areata. Following RNA extraction, reverse transcription yielded cDNA that acted as the sequencing template. Sequenced by immunoSEQ multiplex PCR; TCRdb stores in-frame clones only, minus some. The table records about 74,000 clones, 29% of them present only once. Treatment: oral pan-JAK inhibitor, 5-10 mg twice daily. This CDR3 is built from 15 residues. Germline-derived CDR1 and CDR2 are GTSNPN and SVGIG (reference sequence). The V gene lost 1 base and the J gene lost 3 bases, with 12 bases spanning the gap. The V call is TRBV30, the J call TRBJ2-2; possibly TRBD2 for D (5 bases). Sequenced here: CD8+ T cells sorted from blood, sampled at week 4, from a patient treated with tofacitinib. This clonotype originated in a human donor with alopecia areata. CDR3 in amino acids: CAWSEEVGDTGELFF. The CDR3 bases are TGTGCCTGGAGTGAGGAGGTTGGCGACACCGGGGAGCTGTTTTTT.